A single sample gave rise to the 18 T cell receptor beta chains below, sequenced in a study of human T cells and chemical hapten exposure. TCRdb redid the calling of the RACE reads with MiXCR, one entry per CDR3 protein. The table shows 300,000 to 450,000 distinct CDR3 sequences, with 4.8% occurring only once. Stated time point: patch test 1, 2 weeks after DPC sensitization. Indicated treatment: therapeutic diphenylcyclopropenone sensitization with weekly scalp DPC. Sample: whole blood, taken in connection with sensitization to the hapten diphenylcyclopropenone (DPC). The receptors were gathered from a woman in her forties or fifties with alopecia areata. Some clones in this sample may be carry-over from other donors' samples.

This rearrangement joins TRBV6-2 or TRBV6-3 to TRBJ1-5; perhaps TRBD1 as D (6 bases). From germline, CDR1 is MNHEY and CDR2 SVGEGT. The CDR3 totals 14 residues. Between the trimmed V and J ends, which lost 6 bases and 5 bases, there was a span of 14 bases. CDR3 in amino acids: CASRPPGVHQPQHF. CDR3 sequence (DNA): TGTGCCAGCAGACCTCCAGGGGTGCATCAGCCCCAGCATTTT.

This clonotype was seen at least ten times. The chain employs TRBV30 and TRBJ2-1; TRBD2 might be the D (5 bases). In germline, CDR1 is GTSNPN, CDR2 SVGIG (reference sequence). CDR3 length: 15 amino acids. V was cut by 3 bases and J by 1 base, with 13 bases left in between. CDR3: CAWRGDWGSYNEQFF. The CDR3 DNA follows: TGTGCCTGGAGGGGAGACTGGGGATCCTACAATGAGCAGTTCTTC.

This clonotype has at least ten counts. The chain carries TRBV15 and TRBJ2-3; D is unclear. CDR3 length equals 13 residues. V was cut by 5 bases and J by 3 bases, with 9 bases left in between. In germline, CDR1 is LNHNV, CDR2 YYDKDF (reference sequence). DNA of the CDR3: TGTGCCACCAGCTCTCCCAGAACAGATACGCAGTATTTT. Its protein product is CATSSPRTDTQYF.

Ten or more counts support this clonotype. The V gene is TRBV12-3 or TRBV12-4, the J gene TRBJ1-2; TRBD1 is a possible D gene (6 bases). Trimming removed 2 bases at V and 7 bases at J, with 8 bases between. The CDR3 contains 12 residues. The CDR3 reads CASSLMGAGYTF. The CDR3 region has the DNA TGTGCCAGCAGTTTAATGGGGGCTGGCTACACCTTC.

This clonotype was seen repeatedly, ten times or more. The V and J genes are TRBV27 and TRBJ2-1, with 9 bases that match TRBD2. The CDR3 covers 15 residues. Germline trimming cut 3 bases from V and 9 bases from J; bases unmatched to any gene: 9. Germline loops: CDR1 MNHEY, CDR2 SMNVEV (reference sequence). The CDR3 sequence is CASSFRRGGGSEQFF. Written as DNA, the CDR3 is TGTGCCAGCAGTTTTCGGCGGGGGGGCGGAAGTGAGCAGTTCTTC.

The sample holds many counts of this clonotype. The chain recombines TRBV3-1 with TRBJ2-2, with unresolved D. The V end lost 0 bases, the J end lost 5 bases, and 4 bases lay between the germline ends. Germline assignment: CDR1 LGHDT and CDR2 YNNKEL (reference sequence). The CDR3 runs 13 residues. The CDR3 DNA sequence: TGTGCCAGCAGCCAAGAGAATACCGGGGAGCTGTTTTTT. Its translation is CASSQENTGELFF.

This clonotype was counted only a few times. This rearrangement joins TRBV18 to TRBJ2-1; no definite D call. Germline loops: CDR1 KGHSH, CDR2 LQKENI. Trimming left V 3 bases short and J 1 base short, with 10 bases between. There are 15 residues in the CDR3. The CDR3 here is CASSPDPMSYNEQFF. The CDR3 DNA sequence: TGTGCCAGCTCACCTGACCCGATGTCCTACAATGAGCAGTTCTTC.

This chain links TRBV19 with TRBJ2-1; D not resolved. Germline values: CDR1 LNHDA, CDR2 SQIVND (reference sequence). The V end was cut by 8 bases, the J end by 4 bases, with 12 bases between. This CDR3 spans 13 amino acids. For the CDR3, the DNA is TGTGCCAGTGCTTCAAGTGAATACAATGAGCAGTTCTTC. Its protein product is CASASSEYNEQFF.

This clonotype was counted ten times or more. The chain is built from TRBV20-1 and TRBJ2-4; 9 bases match TRBD2. V gave up 3 bases and J gave up 1 base; unmatched junction bases: 1. The CDR3 loop spans 14 amino acids. CDR1 DFQATT and CDR2 SNEGSKA come from the germline V gene (reference sequence). This chain's CDR3 is CSASSGGAKNIQYF. The DNA of the CDR3 is TGCAGTGCTAGTAGCGGGGGTGCCAAAAACATTCAGTACTTC.

The sample holds many counts of this clonotype. The chain combines TRBV5-1 with TRBJ2-3; 8 nucleotides align to TRBD2. This CDR3 spans 14 amino acids. Germline-derived CDR1 and CDR2 are SGHRS and YFSETQ. The junction had 3 bases not matched to a gene; V was cut back by 4 bases and J by 2 bases. The CDR3 spells CASSNSGATDTQYF. Here the CDR3 DNA reads TGCGCCAGCAGCAATAGCGGGGCCACAGATACGCAGTATTTT.

The sample holds many counts of this clonotype. J is TRBJ2-3 and V is TRBV7-9; unclear D gene. The CDR3 has 14 amino acids. Trimming left V 5 bases short and J 2 bases short, with 11 bases between. Germline values: CDR1 SEHNR, CDR2 FQNEAQ (reference sequence). In DNA form, the CDR3 reads TGTGCCAGCAGCCCAATTGGGTTCACAGATACGCAGTATTTT. Its protein product is CASSPIGFTDTQYF.

The rearrangement joins TRBV7-2 to TRBJ2-3; no clear D. The germline V gene encodes CDR1 SGHTA and CDR2 FQGNSA. The CDR3 spans 16 residues. Trimming removed 8 bases at V and 0 bases at J, with 18 bases between. The CDR3: CASGIDPVTSTDTQYF. The CDR3 DNA reads TGTGCCAGCGGGATTGACCCCGTGACTAGCACAGATACGCAGTATTTT.

Ten or more counts support this clonotype. The chain links TRBV6-5 to TRBJ1-5; D not resolved. V was pared by 5 bases and J by 5 bases, with 13 bases between. The CDR3 is 14 amino acids. Germline V gene sequence: CDR1 MNHEY, CDR2 SVGAGI. The CDR3 sequence: CASSNLDVDQPQHF. Written as DNA, the CDR3 is TGTGCCAGCAGTAACTTGGACGTGGATCAGCCCCAGCATTTT.

This clonotype was counted at least ten times. The chain recombines TRBV6-6 with TRBJ1-3; no definite D call. Trimming removed 7 bases from V and 0 bases from J, with 19 bases in between. The CDR3 totals 17 residues. Germline loops: CDR1 MNHNY, CDR2 SVGAGI (reference sequence). The chain's CDR3 is CASTHPLDGSSGNTIYF. The CDR3 nucleotides read TGTGCCAGCACCCACCCCCTGGACGGGAGCTCTGGAAACACCATATATTTT.

Ten or more counts support this clonotype. V usage is TRBV7-9 and J usage is TRBJ2-3, with TRBD2 matching 8 bases. V lost 4 bases and J lost 2; bases outside the gene matches: 5. The CDR3 totals 15 residues. In germline, CDR1 is SEHNR, CDR2 FQNEAQ (reference sequence). CDR3: CASSSIAGNTDTQYF. CDR3 nucleotides: TGTGCCAGCAGCTCCATAGCGGGAAACACAGATACGCAGTATTTT.

This clonotype was counted at least ten times. The V call is TRBV12-3 or TRBV12-4, the J call TRBJ2-3; D uncertain. The V and J ends lost 3 bases and 5 bases respectively, with 9 bases between them. The CDR3 contains 13 residues. Here the CDR3 DNA reads TGTGCCAGCAGTTTGACTGGATTAGATACGCAGTATTTT. Protein sequence: CASSLTGLDTQYF.

This clonotype was observed many times. J is TRBJ1-1 and V is TRBV12-3 or TRBV12-4, with D maybe TRBD1 (6 bases). The germline V and J ends were trimmed by 5 bases and 9 bases, with 13 bases remaining between them. CDR3 length: 12 residues. The CDR3 DNA sequence: TGTGCCAGCAGTCTGGGGCAGGGGAAAGCTTTCTTT. Protein product: CASSLGQGKAFF.

This clonotype was picked up a small number of times. CDR3 nucleotides: TGTGCCAGCAGCCCGCTACTGGACAGGGACGCTGAAGCTTTCTTT. Its protein is CASSPLLDRDAEAFF. The chain combines TRBV5-6 with TRBJ1-1; the match to TRBD1 covers 8 bases. The CDR3 contains 15 residues. CDR1 and CDR2 (germline): SGHDT, YYEEEE. Trimming at V came to 4 bases and at J to 6 bases, leaving 11 bases not matched to a gene. Supplemented by reference TRBV5-6 and TRBJ1-1, the full variable domain reads DAGVTQSPTHLIKTRGQQVTLRCSPKSGHDTVSWYQQALGQGPQFIFQYYEEEERQRGNFPDRFSGHQFPNYSSELNVNALLLGDSALYLCASSPLLDRDAEAFFGQGTRLTVV.